In its sample, the clone carrying this T cell receptor (beta chain) was seen a few times. The data derive from a study of blood T cell repertoires in COVID-19. Study-level information: Donors in the United States, Italy and Spain gave samples during acute or convalescent COVID-19. In each case, the material was cDNA or gDNA derived from T cells, B-cell-depleted T cells, or PBMCs.

Authors' processing steps: How many nucleated cells were present was estimated from reference gene primer amplification. Repertoires were generated with immunoSEQ multiplex PCR, while TCRdb's copy carries only in-frame clones and drops some. That table is the source of V, J and clone size, and D and trimming were worked out from the DNA. Of around 220,000 clones in the sample, 80% to 90% were seen once. This TCR came from a woman older than 75 with acute or convalescent COVID-19. Sequencing input: peripheral blood.

CDR3 amino acids: CATNKGTVVYGNTIYF. CDR3 nucleotides: TGTGCCACCAATAAAGGGACAGTCGTTTACGGAAACACCATATATTTT. This chain connects TRBV24-1 to TRBJ1-3; 7 bases fit TRBD1. Germline V gene lookup returns CDR1 KGHDR and CDR2 SFDVKD. V trimming: 8 bases; J trimming: 4 bases; junction bases outside the gene matches: 13. The CDR3 has 16 residues.